These T cell receptor beta chains were read from a single sample in a study of control samples from healthy donors and cancer patients. The table came from immunoSEQ multiplex PCR; TCRdb's copy has only in-frame clones and leaves some out. Of some 130,000 clones listed, 92% were seen once; the top ten hold around 5.1%. Sequenced: blood. The receptors here all came from a man between 18 and 29 years old in good health. The CDR3 runs from the conserved cysteine through the conserved F or W. A clone size is listed for some rows: how often the clone was seen (once, few, many), or a class if it is expanded.

V gene	clone size	J gene	CDR3 protein
TRBV12-3/TRBV12-4	.	TRBJ2-7	CASSFGHTYEQYF
TRBV27	.	TRBJ1-1	CASSPQGMRTEAFF
TRBV3-1/TRBV3-2	.	TRBJ1-4	CASSQDGATNEKLFF
TRBV7-9	once	TRBJ2-2	CASSSNTGDAGELFF
TRBV29-1	.	TRBJ1-1	CSVARNRNTEAFF
TRBV15	.	TRBJ1-1	CATSRGVGTGTEAFF
TRBV11-2	.	TRBJ2-4	CASRGLAGRKNIQYF
TRBV19	few	TRBJ1-5	CASSIEQLNQPQHF
TRBV18	once	TRBJ2-3	CASFEVNTDTQYF
TRBV13	.	TRBJ2-7	CASSLRRESSYEQYF
TRBV4-1	.	TRBJ1-1	CASSQGLGAGTEAFF
TRBV27	few	TRBJ2-7	CASSRTGGAYEQYF
TRBV4-1	.	TRBJ1-1	CASSQKQGNTEAFF
TRBV28	.	TRBJ1-6	CASITPTGVGNSPLHF
TRBV28	.	TRBJ2-3	CASRGGASGARPLDTQYF
TRBV5-1	.	TRBJ1-6	CASSLAGQGLNSPLHF
TRBV27	.	TRBJ1-1	CASSLQGADEAFF
TRBV5-6	once	TRBJ2-5	CASSLSETQYF
TRBV10-2	.	TRBJ2-3	CASSELAGGLRRGTDTQYF
TRBV5-1	.	TRBJ2-7	CASSSGLAGPTYEQYF
TRBV7-9	.	TRBJ1-1	CATSDRVEAFF
TRBV7-6	.	TRBJ2-2	CASSSLQTNTGELFF
TRBV18	.	TRBJ2-7	CASSRSGGISEQYF
TRBV5-6	.	TRBJ1-3	CASSLGGRNTIYF
TRBV12-3/TRBV12-4	.	TRBJ2-7	CASSLIDEQYF
TRBV16	.	TRBJ1-2	CASSQSQYGYTF
TRBV4-2	.	TRBJ1-2	CASSQGTGMGYGYTF
TRBV2	.	TRBJ1-1	CASSVGFSEAFF
TRBV20-1	.	TRBJ1-4	CSASNRADNEKLFF
TRBV5-1	.	TRBJ1-1	CASSFRGVGTADTEAFF
TRBV7-3	.	TRBJ1-5	CASSYRGGNHQPQHF
TRBV24-1	.	TRBJ1-5	CATSETGGTYQPQHF
TRBV6-5	once	TRBJ2-7	CASRYSREGSHEQYF
TRBV19	.	TRBJ1-3	CASSRESAGNTIYF
TRBV29-1	once	TRBJ1-5	CSASYSNQPQHF
TRBV6-5	.	TRBJ1-2	CASSYDRNNYGYTF
TRBV11-2	.	TRBJ2-7	CGHCRGLISYEQYF
TRBV19	.	TRBJ2-2	CASSTSGGYTGELFF
TRBV20-1	.	TRBJ2-1	CSASDSGGPDEQFF
TRBV9	.	TRBJ2-2	CASSATAGELFF
TRBV11-2	.	TRBJ2-3	CASSLGGTDTQYF
TRBV29-1	.	TRBJ1-1	CSVEVLRGPNTEAFF
TRBV9	once	TRBJ1-2	CASSLSITSYGYTF
TRBV10-3	.	TRBJ2-1	CAVQEFSYNEQFF
TRBV28	.	TRBJ2-5	CASSLYGTGMETQYF
TRBV5-1	.	TRBJ1-3	CASSSGGTGNTIYF
TRBV2	.	TRBJ1-2	CASGGQGAGFGYTF
TRBV5-1	.	TRBJ2-7	CASSSVLGSGGFGFGYEQYF
TRBV5-1	.	TRBJ2-4	CASSQFEPREDIQYF
TRBV27	.	TRBJ2-1	CASSWTGSSNEQFF
TRBV7-6	.	TRBJ2-1	CASSLGGLATYNEQFF
TRBV4-1	.	TRBJ2-5	CASHPGLRGETQYF
TRBV6-4	.	TRBJ2-3	CASSLSGGTTDTQYF
TRBV9	once	TRBJ2-1	CASSVEGGSYNEQFF
TRBV9	once	TRBJ1-1	CASSVDGGDTEAFF
TRBV2	.	TRBJ2-3	CASSESPDTQYF
TRBV19	.	TRBJ2-2	CASRLARNTGELFF